A single sample is the source of the 10 T cell receptor beta chains below, sequenced in a study of cytomegalovirus exposure and HLA in healthy donors. The PCR was carried out with 60 Vbeta primers and 13 Jbeta primers. Assay used: immunoSEQ multiplex PCR; TCRdb lists only in-frame clones, some missing. Here the sample spans under 200,000 clones, around three quarters being singletons. Sequencing was done on a sample of PBMCs. These receptors came from a man between 25 and 39 years old in good health and CMV-seronegative.

The chain joins TRBV27 to TRBJ2-3, with D perhaps TRBD2 (6 bases). The germline V gene has CDR1 MNHEY and CDR2 SMNVEV (reference sequence). CDR3 size: 15 residues. V lost 3 bases and J 2 bases, leaving 12 bases between the germline ends. The CDR3 DNA is TGTGCCAGCAGTTTGGTAGCGGAAGACACAGATACGCAGTATTTT. This sequence encodes CASSLVAEDTDTQYF.

Notes on this clone: The same CDR3 arises from other DNA sequences in this sample as well. V and J are TRBV5-1 and TRBJ2-7, with TRBD2 as a possible D gene (6 bases). Germline V gene data show CDR1 as SGHRS and CDR2 as YFSETQ. The CDR3 consists of 14 residues. V lost 0 bases and J lost 1, with 8 bases in between. CDR3 sequence reads: CASSLAAGSYEQYF. CDR3 sequence (DNA): TGCGCCAGCAGCTTGGCGGCGGGATCCTACGAGCAGTACTTC.

In this sample, this clone turned up once. V and J are TRBV28 and TRBJ2-1, with D tentatively TRBD2 (5 bases). The CDR3 loop spans 17 amino acids. V was cut by 4 bases and J by 5 bases, with 21 bases left in between. Germline lookup yields CDR1 MDHEN and CDR2 SYDVKM. This chain's CDR3 is CASSSRLDLYRHNEQFF. CDR3 coding DNA: TGTGCCAGCAGTTCCCGCCTGGACTTGTATCGGCACAATGAGCAGTTCTTC.

This clone showed up just once. The rearrangement links TRBV2 to TRBJ2-1; D remains ambiguous. V lost 4 bases, J lost 4 bases, and 17 bases lay in between. The CDR3 loop spans 16 amino acids. CDR1 is SNHLY and CDR2 is FYNNEI in the germline V gene. The CDR3 loop is CASSGLSERRYNEQFF. CDR3 in DNA: TGTGCCAGCAGTGGATTATCGGAGAGAAGGTACAATGAGCAGTTCTTC. The full variable domain, completed using reference TRBV2 and TRBJ2-1, is EPEVTQTPSHQVTQMGQEVILRCVPISNHLYFYWYRQILGQKVEFLVSFYNNEISEKSEIFDDQFSVERPDGSNFTLKIRSTKLEDSAMYFCASSGLSERRYNEQFFGPGTRLTVL.

This clone came up once. This sequence joins TRBV11-2 and TRBJ2-1; the match to TRBD2 covers 7 bases. The junction had 5 bases not matched to a gene; V was cut back by 3 bases and J by 6 bases. This CDR3 spans 14 amino acids. Germline CDR1 reads SGHAT; CDR2 reads FQNNGV. The CDR3 sequence is CASSLRAGFNEQFF. The DNA of the CDR3 is TGTGCCAGCAGCTTGCGAGCGGGGTTCAATGAGCAGTTCTTC.

CDR3 sequence: CASRPGDHEQYF. DNA for the CDR3: TGTGCCAGCCGCCCAGGGGACCACGAGCAGTACTTC. The rearrangement links TRBV6-5 to TRBJ2-7, with a possible D match to TRBD1 (6 bases). V was clipped by 8 bases and J by 5 bases, with 13 bases between them. Germline V gene data show CDR1 as MNHEY and CDR2 as SVGAGI. The CDR3 extends over 12 amino acids.

V is TRBV30 and J is TRBJ1-6; no reliable D call. The V end was cut by 1 base, the J end by 5 bases, with 6 bases between. The CDR3 contains 13 residues. CDR1 is GTSNPN, CDR2 SVGIG, per germline (reference sequence). CDR3 sequence: CAWSDLHNSPLHF. DNA for the CDR3: TGTGCCTGGAGTGATCTTCATAATTCACCCCTCCACTTT.

This clone was found a few times. V gene TRBV10-3 combines with J gene TRBJ2-2; 7 nucleotides align to TRBD2. CDR3 size: 18 residues. The trim removed 5 bases at V and 1 base at J, leaving 13 bases unmatched. CDR1 and CDR2 from the germline V gene are ENHRY and SYGVKD. CDR3 in amino acids: CAISPSSRLAVNTGELFF. In DNA, the CDR3 is TGTGCCATCAGTCCCTCCTCTCGACTAGCAGTGAACACCGGGGAGCTGTTTTTT.

J is TRBJ1-5 and V is TRBV28; D is undetermined. V was clipped by 5 bases and J by 5 bases, with 16 bases between them. The CDR3 consists of 15 residues. The germline CDR1 and CDR2 sequences are MDHEN and SYDVKM. The CDR3 sequence: CASSLTPTGDQPQHF. DNA of the CDR3: TGTGCCAGCAGTCTGACACCCACTGGCGATCAGCCCCAGCATTTT.

The chain links TRBV29-1 to TRBJ2-2; 8 positions match TRBD1. The CDR3 sequence is 15 residues long. Germline V lookup: CDR1 SQVTM, CDR2 ANQGSEA. In nucleotides, the CDR3 is TGCAGTCACGGAGGAGGGCAGGGGGCCACCGGGGAGCTGTTTTTT. Its protein is CSHGGGQGATGELFF.